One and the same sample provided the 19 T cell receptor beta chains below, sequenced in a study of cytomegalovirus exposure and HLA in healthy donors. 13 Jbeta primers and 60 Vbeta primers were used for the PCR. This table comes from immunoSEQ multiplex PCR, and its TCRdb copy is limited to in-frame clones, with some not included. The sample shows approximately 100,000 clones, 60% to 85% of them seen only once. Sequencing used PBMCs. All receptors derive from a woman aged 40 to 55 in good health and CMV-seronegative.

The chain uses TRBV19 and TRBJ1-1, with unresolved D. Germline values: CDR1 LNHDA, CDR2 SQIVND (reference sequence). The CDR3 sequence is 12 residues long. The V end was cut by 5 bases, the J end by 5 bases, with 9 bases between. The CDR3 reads CASSPGETEAFF. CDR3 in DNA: TGTGCCAGTAGTCCCGGAGAGACTGAAGCTTTCTTT.

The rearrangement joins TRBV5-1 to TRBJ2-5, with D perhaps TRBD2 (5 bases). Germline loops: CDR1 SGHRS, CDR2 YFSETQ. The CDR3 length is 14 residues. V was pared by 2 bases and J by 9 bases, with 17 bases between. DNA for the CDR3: TGCGCCAGCAGCTTTGAGGGCCCGGGGTCGGCCCAGTACTTC. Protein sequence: CASSFEGPGSAQYF.

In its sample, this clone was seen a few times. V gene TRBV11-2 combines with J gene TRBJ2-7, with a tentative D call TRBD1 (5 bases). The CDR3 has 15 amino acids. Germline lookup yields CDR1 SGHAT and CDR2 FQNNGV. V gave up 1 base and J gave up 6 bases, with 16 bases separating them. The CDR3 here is CASSLVWQGTREQYF. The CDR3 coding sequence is TGTGCCAGCAGCTTAGTGTGGCAGGGAACGCGCGAGCAGTACTTC.

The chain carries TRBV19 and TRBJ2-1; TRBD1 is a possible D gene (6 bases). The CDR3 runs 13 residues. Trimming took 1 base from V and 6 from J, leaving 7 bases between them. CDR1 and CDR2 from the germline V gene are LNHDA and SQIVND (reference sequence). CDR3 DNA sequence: TGTGCCAGTAGTATAGGGACAGCCAATGAGCAGTTCTTC. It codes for CASSIGTANEQFF. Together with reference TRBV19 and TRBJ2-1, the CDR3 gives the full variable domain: DGGITQSPKYLFRKEGQNVTLSCEQNLNHDAMYWYRQDPGQGLRLIYYSQIVNDFQKGDIAEGYSVSREKKESFPLTVTSAQKNPTAFYLCASSIGTANEQFFGPGTRLTVL.

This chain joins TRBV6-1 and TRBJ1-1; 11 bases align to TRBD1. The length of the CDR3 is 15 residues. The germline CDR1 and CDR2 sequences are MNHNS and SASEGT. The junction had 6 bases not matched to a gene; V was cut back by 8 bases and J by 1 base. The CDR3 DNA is TGTGCCAGCCGGGACAGGGGGGAAAAGAACACTGAAGCTTTCTTT. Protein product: CASRDRGEKNTEAFF.

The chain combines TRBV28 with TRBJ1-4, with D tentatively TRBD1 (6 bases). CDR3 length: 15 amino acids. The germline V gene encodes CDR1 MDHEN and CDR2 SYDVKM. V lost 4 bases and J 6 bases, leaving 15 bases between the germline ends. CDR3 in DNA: TGTGCCAGCAGTTCCCAGGGAGGGGGGGATGAAAAACTGTTTTTT. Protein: CASSSQGGGDEKLFF.

CDR3 region: CATSRDLGGGYQETQYF. CDR3 bases: TGTGCCACCAGCAGAGATCTAGGCGGGGGTTACCAAGAGACCCAGTACTTC. The rearrangement links TRBV15 to TRBJ2-5, with 7 bases fitting TRBD2. In germline, CDR1 is LNHNV, CDR2 YYDKDF (reference sequence). Germline trimming cut 0 bases from V and 0 bases from J; bases unmatched to any gene: 7. The CDR3 is made up of 17 amino acids. Using reference TRBV15 and TRBJ2-5 for the parts outside the CDR3, the full variable domain is DAMVIQNPRYQVTQFGKPVTLSCSQTLNHNVMYWYQQKSSQAPKLLFHYYDKDFNNEADTPDNFQSRRPNTSFCFLDIRSPGLGDTAMYLCATSRDLGGGYQETQYFGPGTRLLVL.

DNA of the CDR3: TGTGCCCTTGAGCCAGAGGGATTGGTCTATTTTCGGTTCTTC. Protein sequence: CALEPEGLVYFRFF. The chain uses TRBV7-9 and TRBJ2-1; a weak D match, TRBD2 (5 bases). Germline CDR1 reads SEHNR; CDR2 reads FQNEAQ (reference sequence). V was clipped by 11 bases and J by 15 bases, with 29 bases between them. The CDR3 loop spans 14 amino acids. Supplemented by reference TRBV7-9 and TRBJ2-1, the full variable domain reads DTGVSQNPRHKITKRGQNVTFRCDPISEHNRLYWYRQTLGQGPEFLTYFQNEAQLEKSRLLSDRFSAERPKGSFSTLEIQRTEQGDSAMYLCALEPEGLVYFRFFGPGTRLTVL.

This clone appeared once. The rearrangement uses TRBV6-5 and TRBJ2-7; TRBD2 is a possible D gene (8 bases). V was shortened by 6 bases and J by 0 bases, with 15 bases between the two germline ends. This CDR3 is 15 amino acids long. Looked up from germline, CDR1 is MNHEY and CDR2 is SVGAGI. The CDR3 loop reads CASSHSGDSSYEQYF. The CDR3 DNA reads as TGTGCCAGCAGCCATAGCGGGGACAGCTCCTACGAGCAGTACTTC.

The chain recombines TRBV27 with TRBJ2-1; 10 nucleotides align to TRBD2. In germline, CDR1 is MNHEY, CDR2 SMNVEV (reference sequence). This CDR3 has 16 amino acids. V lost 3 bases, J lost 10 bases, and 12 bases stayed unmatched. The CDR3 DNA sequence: TGTGCCAGCAGTTTCGATCTAGCGGGGGCCTCAAACGAGCAGTTCTTC. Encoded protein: CASSFDLAGASNEQFF.

The CDR3 loop reads CASSSTPRVLETQYF. CDR3 nucleotides: TGTGCCAGCAGCTCAACCCCCCGGGTGCTAGAGACCCAGTACTTC. The genes are TRBV11-2 and TRBJ2-5; D gene unclear. Germline-derived CDR1 and CDR2 are SGHAT and FQNNGV. Trimming left V 4 bases short and J 4 bases short, with 16 bases between. The CDR3 runs 15 residues. The variable domain in full, with the rest retrieved from reference TRBV11-2 and TRBJ2-5, is EAGVAQSPRYKIIEKRQSVAFWCNPISGHATLYWYQQILGQGPKLLIQFQNNGVVDDSQLPKDRFSAERLKGVDSTLKIQPAKLEDSAVYLCASSSTPRVLETQYFGPGTRLLVL.

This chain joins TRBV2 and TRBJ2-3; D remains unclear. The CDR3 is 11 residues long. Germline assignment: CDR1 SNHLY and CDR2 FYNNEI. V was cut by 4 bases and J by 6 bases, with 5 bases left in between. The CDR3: CASSVRDTQYF. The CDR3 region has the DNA TGTGCCAGCAGTGTTCGGGATACGCAGTATTTT. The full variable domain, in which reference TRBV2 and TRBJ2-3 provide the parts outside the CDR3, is EPEVTQTPSHQVTQMGQEVILRCVPISNHLYFYWYRQILGQKVEFLVSFYNNEISEKSEIFDDQFSVERPDGSNFTLKIRSTKLEDSAMYFCASSVRDTQYFGPGTRLTVL.

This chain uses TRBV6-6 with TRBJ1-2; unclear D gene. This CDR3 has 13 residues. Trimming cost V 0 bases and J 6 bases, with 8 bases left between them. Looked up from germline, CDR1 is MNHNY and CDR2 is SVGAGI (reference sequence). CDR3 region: CASSYSYGDGYTF. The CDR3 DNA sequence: TGTGCCAGCAGTTACTCGTACGGGGATGGCTACACCTTC.

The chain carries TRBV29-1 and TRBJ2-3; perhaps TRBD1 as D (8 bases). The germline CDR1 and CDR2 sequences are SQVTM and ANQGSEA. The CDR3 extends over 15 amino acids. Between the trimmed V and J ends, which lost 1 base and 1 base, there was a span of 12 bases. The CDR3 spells CSVEVTGGGTDTQYF. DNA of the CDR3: TGCAGCGTTGAAGTAACAGGGGGGGGCACAGATACGCAGTATTTT.

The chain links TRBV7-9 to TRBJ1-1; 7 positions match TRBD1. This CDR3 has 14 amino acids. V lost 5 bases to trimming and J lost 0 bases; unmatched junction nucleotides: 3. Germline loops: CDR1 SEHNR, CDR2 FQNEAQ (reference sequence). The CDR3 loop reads CASSPDRMNTEAFF. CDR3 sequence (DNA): TGTGCCAGCAGCCCGGACAGGATGAACACTGAAGCTTTCTTT. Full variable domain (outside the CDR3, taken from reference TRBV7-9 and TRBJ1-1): DTGVSQNPRHKITKRGQNVTFRCDPISEHNRLYWYRQTLGQGPEFLTYFQNEAQLEKSRLLSDRFSAERPKGSFSTLEIQRTEQGDSAMYLCASSPDRMNTEAFFGQGTRLTVV.

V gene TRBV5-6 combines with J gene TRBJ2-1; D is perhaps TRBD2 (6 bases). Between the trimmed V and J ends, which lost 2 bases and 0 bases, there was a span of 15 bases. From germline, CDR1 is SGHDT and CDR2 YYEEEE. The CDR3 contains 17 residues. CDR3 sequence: CASSFRAGHSSYNEQFF. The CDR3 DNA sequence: TGTGCCAGCAGCTTCAGGGCGGGGCATAGCTCCTACAATGAGCAGTTCTTC.

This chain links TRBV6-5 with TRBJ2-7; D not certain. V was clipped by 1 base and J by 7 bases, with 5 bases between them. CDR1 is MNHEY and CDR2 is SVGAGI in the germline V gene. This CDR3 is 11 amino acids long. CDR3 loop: CASSYYGEQYF. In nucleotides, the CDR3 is TGTGCCAGCAGTTACTACGGGGAGCAGTACTTC.

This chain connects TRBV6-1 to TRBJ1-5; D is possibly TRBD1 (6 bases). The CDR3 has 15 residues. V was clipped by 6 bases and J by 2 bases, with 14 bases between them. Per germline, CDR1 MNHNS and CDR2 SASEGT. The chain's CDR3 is CASRFQGRGNQPQHF. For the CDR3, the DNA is TGTGCCAGCAGATTCCAGGGGAGAGGCAATCAGCCCCAGCATTTT.

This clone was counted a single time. The CDR3 sequence is CASSQTGGTGELFF. The CDR3 DNA sequence: TGTGCCAGCAGCCAGACAGGGGGCACCGGGGAGCTGTTTTTT. This chain links TRBV7-9 with TRBJ2-2; the match to TRBD1 covers 9 bases. Unmatched junction bases numbered 2, after V lost 5 bases and J lost 4 bases. Germline lookup yields CDR1 SEHNR and CDR2 FQNEAQ (reference sequence). The CDR3 is 14 residues long.